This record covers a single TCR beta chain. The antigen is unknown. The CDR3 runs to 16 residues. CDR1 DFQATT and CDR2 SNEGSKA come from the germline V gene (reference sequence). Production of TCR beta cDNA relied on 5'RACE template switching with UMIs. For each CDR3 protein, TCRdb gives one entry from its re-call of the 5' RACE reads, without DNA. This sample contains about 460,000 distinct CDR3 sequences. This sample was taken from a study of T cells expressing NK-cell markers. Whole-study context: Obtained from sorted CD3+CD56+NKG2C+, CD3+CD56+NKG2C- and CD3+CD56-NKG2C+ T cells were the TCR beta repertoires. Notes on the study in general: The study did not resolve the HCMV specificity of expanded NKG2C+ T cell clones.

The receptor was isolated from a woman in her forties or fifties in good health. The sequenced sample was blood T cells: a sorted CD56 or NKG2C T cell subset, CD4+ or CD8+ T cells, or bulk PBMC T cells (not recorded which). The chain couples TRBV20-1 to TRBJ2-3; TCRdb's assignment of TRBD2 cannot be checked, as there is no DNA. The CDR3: CSARRGFSGNFNTQYF.